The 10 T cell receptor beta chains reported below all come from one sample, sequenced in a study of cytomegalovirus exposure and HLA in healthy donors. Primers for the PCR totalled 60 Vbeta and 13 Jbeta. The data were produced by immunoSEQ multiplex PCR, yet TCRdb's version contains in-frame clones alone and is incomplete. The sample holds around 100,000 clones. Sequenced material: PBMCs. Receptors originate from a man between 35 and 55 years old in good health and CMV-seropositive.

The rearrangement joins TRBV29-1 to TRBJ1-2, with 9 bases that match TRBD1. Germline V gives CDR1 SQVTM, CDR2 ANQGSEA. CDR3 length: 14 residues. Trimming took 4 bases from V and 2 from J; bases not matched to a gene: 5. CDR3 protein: CSVGGTGQNYGYTF. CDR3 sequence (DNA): TGCAGCGTTGGGGGGACAGGGCAGAACTATGGCTACACCTTC.

The CDR3 spells CASSTGSSYNEQFF. The CDR3 nucleotides are TGTGCCAGCAGTACGGGAAGCTCCTACAATGAGCAGTTCTTC. The rearrangement joins TRBV25-1 to TRBJ2-1; D might be TRBD2 (5 bases). CDR1 and CDR2 (germline): MGHDK, SYGVNS. CDR3 length: 14 residues. The ends were cut back, 5 bases at V and 0 bases at J, with 8 bases in the middle.

CDR3 in DNA: TGTGCCAGCAGCTTGATGTCGACAGGCGAGCAGTACTTC. It is translated as CASSLMSTGEQYF. The chain carries TRBV7-9 and TRBJ2-7; the D gene is possibly TRBD1 (6 bases). CDR3 size: 13 residues. V was cut by 3 bases and J by 6 bases, with 12 bases left in between. From germline, CDR1 is SEHNR and CDR2 FQNEAQ (reference sequence).

CDR3 DNA sequence: TGTGCCAGCAGACCACCGGGACAGGGAGCCGGGGCCAACGTCCTGACTTTC. Its protein product is CASRPPGQGAGANVLTF. The V and J genes are TRBV7-3 and TRBJ2-6, with TRBD1 matching 9 bases. From germline, CDR1 is SGHTA and CDR2 FQGTGA. V was pared by 6 bases and J by 4 bases, with 10 bases of the junction left unmatched. The CDR3 is 17 amino acids.

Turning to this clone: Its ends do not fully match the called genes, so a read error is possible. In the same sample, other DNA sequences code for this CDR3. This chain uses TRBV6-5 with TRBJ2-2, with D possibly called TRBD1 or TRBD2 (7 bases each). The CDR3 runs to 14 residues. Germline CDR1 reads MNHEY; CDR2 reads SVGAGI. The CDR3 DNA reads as TGCGCCAGCAGCGGGACAGCGAACACCGGGGAGCTGTTTTTT. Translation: CASSGTANTGELFF.

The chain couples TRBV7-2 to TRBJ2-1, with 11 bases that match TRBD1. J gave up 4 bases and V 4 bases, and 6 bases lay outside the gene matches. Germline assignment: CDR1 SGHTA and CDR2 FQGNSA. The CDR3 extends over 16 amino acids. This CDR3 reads CASSSQDRGPYNEQFF. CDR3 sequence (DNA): TGTGCCAGCAGCTCTCAGGACAGGGGGCCTTACAATGAGCAGTTCTTC.

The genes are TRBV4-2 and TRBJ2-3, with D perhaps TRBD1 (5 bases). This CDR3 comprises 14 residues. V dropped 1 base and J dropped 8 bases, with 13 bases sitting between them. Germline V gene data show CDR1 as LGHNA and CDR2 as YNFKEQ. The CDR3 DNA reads TGTGCCAGCAGCCAAGTGGGGCCCCCCGGTACGCAGTATTTT. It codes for CASSQVGPPGTQYF.

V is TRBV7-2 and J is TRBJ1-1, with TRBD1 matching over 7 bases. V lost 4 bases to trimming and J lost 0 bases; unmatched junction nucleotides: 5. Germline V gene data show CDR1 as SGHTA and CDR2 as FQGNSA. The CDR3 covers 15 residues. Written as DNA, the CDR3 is TGTGCCAGCAGCTCCCGACAGGGCGTGAACACTGAAGCTTTCTTT. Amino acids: CASSSRQGVNTEAFF.

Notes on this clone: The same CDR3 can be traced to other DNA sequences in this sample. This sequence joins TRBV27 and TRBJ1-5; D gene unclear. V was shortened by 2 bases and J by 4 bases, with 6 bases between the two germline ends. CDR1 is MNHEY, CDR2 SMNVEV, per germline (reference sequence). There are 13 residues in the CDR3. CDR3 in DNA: TGTGCCAGCAGTTTACGAGGAAATCAGCCCCAGCATTTT. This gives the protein CASSLRGNQPQHF.

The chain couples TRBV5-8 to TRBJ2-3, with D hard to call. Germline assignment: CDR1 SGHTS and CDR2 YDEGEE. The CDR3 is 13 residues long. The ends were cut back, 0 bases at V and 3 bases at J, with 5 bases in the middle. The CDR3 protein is CASSLDMTDTQYF. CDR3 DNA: TGTGCCAGCAGCTTGGATATGACAGATACGCAGTATTTT.